These 3 T cell receptor beta chains originate from one sample sequenced in a study of blood T cell repertoires in COVID-19. TCRdb's copy holds only in-frame clones and misses some; the assay was immunoSEQ multiplex PCR. The table shows under 200,000 clones, with approximately 87% occurring only once. Input material: peripheral blood. Every receptor here comes from a woman in her 70s with acute or convalescent COVID-19.

The CDR3 protein is CASSPRQSGELFF. The DNA of the CDR3 is TGTGCCAGCAGCCCCCGACAGTCCGGGGAGCTGTTTTTT. The J gene is TRBJ2-2, the V gene TRBV14; perhaps TRBD1 as D (5 bases). This CDR3 is built from 13 residues. In germline, CDR1 is SGHDN, CDR2 FVKESK. V was cut by 4 bases and J by 6 bases, with 9 bases left in between. The variable domain in full, completed from reference TRBV14 and TRBJ2-2, reads EAGVTQFPSHSVIEKGQTVTLRCDPISGHDNLYWYRRVMGKEIKFLLHFVKESKQDESGMPNNRFLAERTGGTYSTLKVQPAELEDSGVYFCASSPRQSGELFFGEGSRLTVL.

V usage is TRBV11-3 and J usage is TRBJ1-1; D not certain. V gave up 2 bases and J gave up 3 bases, with 13 bases separating them. From germline, CDR1 is SGHNT and CDR2 YENEEA. CDR3 length equals 15 residues. The CDR3 coding sequence is TGTGCCAGCAGCTTATATCGGGGAATCGACACTGAAGCTTTCTTT. It is translated as CASSLYRGIDTEAFF.

The rearrangement uses TRBV12-3 or TRBV12-4 and TRBJ1-1; D is undetermined. The V end was cut by 3 bases, the J end by 1 base, with 6 bases between. This CDR3 comprises 13 residues. DNA for the CDR3: TGTGCCAGCAGTTTTACAGAGAACACTGAAGCTTTCTTT. It yields the protein CASSFTENTEAFF.